This TCR beta chain was profiled in a study of cytomegalovirus exposure and HLA in healthy donors listed by TCRdb under 2017. For context, the study as a whole: An earlier analysis of a few hundred of the donors reported about 260 Gb of sequence data and around 110 million unique TCR beta sequences obtained from 150 million to 200 million T cells. About 300 gigabases of sequencing data and roughly 90 million unique TCR sequences were included in an early release covering roughly 600 HLA-typed donors. The genetic ancestry cluster associated with self-reported Caucasian donors included around four fifths of the approximately 430 genotyped donors. The study was designed to test whether signatures of past pathogen exposure could be identified by cataloging public T cell receptors. The study profiled the T cell repertoires of approximately 700 subjects by immunosequencing and related them to cytomegalovirus serostatus. Along with the approximately 650-subject first cohort, a separate validation cohort of around 110 different subjects was used. To predict cytomegalovirus infection status, the study brought together high-throughput TCR immunosequencing, statistical association of individual TCRs with disease status, and machine learning. In a later analysis, previously published TCR beta repertoires from 666 donors were re-analyzed and high-resolution HLA genotyping was added so that TCR occurrence patterns could be studied. In the later analysis, no new phenotypic data were used to find candidate immune exposures; instead, reliance was placed on TCR beta sequences and their occurrence across donors. In an earlier analysis of 500 to 650 of the donors, high-throughput TCR beta sequencing was used to judge whether each TCR beta V gene segment behaved as functional or pseudogenic. Donor age, sex, ethnicity and CMV serostatus were compiled alongside the repertoire data. Genome-wide SNP genotypes for about 65% of the roughly 670 donors were used in a later genetic analysis, which treated that subset as a discovery cohort. Every discovery cohort repertoire had been produced on one sequencing platform. Both class I and class II loci were covered by HLA typing, at four-digit resolution. Typing coverage differed by locus: A, B, C, DRB1 and DQB1 were typed in about 629-640 donors, DQA1 in 522, DPA1 in nearly 610, and DPB1 in approximately 450. Four or five DR-DQ haplotypes were handled as single units for association and clustering because linkage in the cohort was strong. Across 300 to 400 genotyped donors of the cohort, an average of roughly 250,000 unique TCR beta nucleotide sequences per donor were sequenced, and roughly 20% of those sequences were non-productive.

In total, 630 or so healthy bone marrow donors made up the cohort. All cohort members were sampled while nominally healthy, although unrecorded immune exposures were likely present. The donor tested CMV seronegative and was one of the 352 seronegative cohort members. A peripheral blood sample was collected from each donor, and TCR beta sequencing was performed on peripheral blood mononuclear cells. Genomic DNA extraction from the blood cell samples was performed with the Qiagen DNeasy Blood Extraction Kit. Details on this clone: Its cognate antigen has yet to be identified. One base away there is no much larger clone; base qualities are not given.

The library came from the immunoSEQ multiplex PCR assay. The multiplex PCR relied on a mix of 60 forward primers for TCR Vbeta segments and 13 reverse primers for TCR Jbeta segments. Amplification of the CDR3 region of rearranged TCR beta genes was performed with a multiplex PCR assay on genomic DNA. Amplified TCR beta libraries were sequenced as 87-base-pair reads on the Illumina HiSeq System. In the original analysis: A later analysis counted about 80 million unique TCR beta chains across the 600 to 850 repertoires, and roughly 10 million of these chains were shared by at least two donors. Raw reads were error-corrected and collapsed into unique sequences with a nearest-neighbor algorithm that merged closely related sequences to remove PCR and sequencing errors. To assign V, D and J gene segments, CDR3 sequences were aligned to IMGT reference sequences. For a sequence to be retained, a match of at least six nucleotides was required to both a V gene segment and a J gene segment. Rearrangements were classified as productive when the CDR3 lacked stop codons and remained in frame with V and J, and all other rearrangements were classified as non-productive. Following IMGT convention, CDR3 was defined as the stretch from the second conserved V-encoded cysteine up to the conserved J-encoded phenylalanine. In an earlier analysis of roughly 610 of the donors, sequences lacking an unambiguous match to a single V gene segment were excluded. An earlier analysis of 450 to 650 of the donors called V segments functional above 56.7% productive rearrangements and segregating when the between-donor standard deviation exceeded 5%. To diagnose cytomegalovirus status from the catalog of TCR beta chain sequences, a statistical classification framework was built. In a later analysis, TCR nucleotide sequences were compared against IMGT/GENE-DB human TR gene sequences so that V and J genes could be assigned. The TCRdist pipeline was used in a later analysis to assign CDR3 sequences and most-parsimonious VDJ recombination scenarios. A later analysis defined each TCR beta chain by its CDR3 amino acid sequence plus V-gene family, and excluded reads lacking a unique V-gene family. As a way to deal with suspected cross-contamination and a sequencing artifact, a later analysis dropped hundreds of nucleotide sequences that were highly shared and had low generation probability. A later analysis calculated a clonal expansion index for each public chain from normalized within-repertoire ranks of inferred template counts. A later analysis computed generation probabilities with a VDJ recombination model fitted to out-of-frame rearrangements, and checked the results against IGoR. In a later analysis, hypergeometric tests were used to score TCR-TCR, TCR-HLA and TCR-CMV co-occurrence, with a repertoire-size bias correction applied to TCR pairs. A later analysis estimated false discovery rates by permuting HLA or CMV assignments 20 times. A later analysis grouped co-occurring TCRs with DBSCAN, adding TCRdist sequence similarity when clustering within HLA-allele-positive subsets. Co-occurrence clustering excluded repertoires with fewer than 30,000 or more than 120,000 public chains, plus five with anomalous nucleotide sharing. The clones in this table, taken by TCRdb from immuneACCESS, are in-frame only. Not every clone is retained; where verified, under half of the shortfall comes from an unresolved V gene, and the cause of the rest is unknown. V and J calls plus clone size are reproduced from that table; the DNA served to infer D and trimming. Here the sample has about 91,000 clones; 75% to 90% occur a single time. Of the sample, 2.3% falls within the top ten clones.

Broad study findings and their caveats: Only TCR beta chains were sequenced in this cohort, and the absence of alpha or paired-chain data limited detectable features. About 17 rarely observed V segments, including chromosome 9 orphons, were excluded from the earlier analysis of several hundred of the donors because counts were too low. HLA typing was unavailable for some donors at each locus, so association tests used only the typed subset. Several of the top co-occurrence clusters appeared to be linked to parvovirus B19, influenza, CMV and Epstein-Barr virus, according to a later analysis. The sequencing pipeline was judged likely to have produced a cluster of highly shared sequence variants as a technical artifact. Immune exposure information for the cohort was limited to CMV serostatus. According to a later analysis, most CMV-associated TCR beta chains appeared to be HLA-restricted, and the HLA associations seemed to be driven largely by CMV exposure. In a later analysis, TCR association rates were found to vary across HLA loci, with the most associated TCRs seen for DRB1 alleles and the fewest for HLA-C alleles. At a false discovery rate of 0.05, a later analysis linked under 20,000 TCR beta sequences to specific HLA alleles. The classifier was reported to diagnose cytomegalovirus status with high specificity and sensitivity in both the original cohort and the validation cohort. The authors suggested that the approach could potentially be generalized to other disease states and immunological phenotypes. An association between a missense DCLRE1C variant and V-gene and J-gene trimming of TCR beta chains was found in a later genetic analysis and replicated in an independent cohort. A further reported finding was that TCR beta sequences accurately predicted the HLA-A and HLA-B alleles for most subjects in the first cohort. Strong co-occurrence of HLA alleles, especially DR and DQ, made assigning TCR associations to individual alleles difficult. In a later genetic analysis, fewer N-insertions in productive TCRs were reported among donors in an Asian-associated ancestry cluster than the approximately 710-donor mean. In the study, roughly 160 TCR beta chains were listed as associated with cytomegalovirus. In vitro tests confirmed that a few of the cytomegalovirus-associated TCR beta chains recognize cytomegalovirus antigens. Linkage disequilibrium might explain the correlated functional status among segregating V segments, but an unknown experimental factor could not be ruled out. In a later analysis, HLA-associated TCR beta chains were found to be more clonally expanded and to have lower generation probabilities than equally common non-associated chains. Most TCR sequences were observed very rarely across donors, whereas some public TCRs were present in many individuals. In an earlier analysis of 587 of the donors, most TCR beta V segments appeared in productive rearrangements about 87% or about 30% of the time, broadly matching IMGT annotations. Presence/absence analyses assumed roughly uniform sequencing depth across donors, an assumption that may not hold.

The sequenced sample consisted of PBMCs. The receptor was isolated from a man between 18 and 29 years old in good health and CMV-seronegative.

The nucleotide sequence is TGTGCCAGCAGCTTAAGGGGGGGCTCTGGAAACACCATATATTTT. Translation gives CASSLRGGSGNTIYF. Recombination connected TRBV7-6 to TRBJ1-3, with TRBD1 tentatively as D gene (6 bases match). Inclusive of the bounding cysteine and phenylalanine, the CDR3 is 15 residues long. Only the CDR3 DNA stays, 45 bases, in frame from base 1. The germline V gene gives CDR1 as SGHVS and CDR2 as FNYEAQ. The V end loses 2 bases and the J end loses 0 bases, and a stretch of 8 bases separates them.